A selection of T cell receptor beta chains follows, all from one sample in a study of shared clonotypes between healthy human individuals. Profiling relied on immunoSEQ multiplex PCR, and the TCRdb table lists in-frame clones only, not all of them. The sample lists about 2.3 million clones; more than 85% were seen once. The material sequenced was naive CD4+ T cells from PBMCs. Receptor source: a man aged 18 to 29 in good health. Some clones in this sample may be carry-over from other donors' samples. The CDR3 runs from the conserved cysteine through the conserved F or W. The D gene is left open where the match is weak. Size tells how often a clone was seen (once, few, many) or the class of an expanded clone, and some rows leave it out.

. | TRBJ1-5 | TRBV29-1 | 13 | . | CSVRAAANQPQHF | TGCAGCGTCCGGGCCGCGGCAAATCAGCCCCAGCATTTT
. | TRBJ2-7 | TRBV6-5 | 14 | . | CASRLNRGSHEQYF | TGTGCCAGCAGATTAAATAGGGGGTCCCACGAGCAGTACTTC
. | TRBJ1-1 | TRBV18 | 18 | TRBD1 | CASSPLGQGGVVFTEAFF | TGTGCCAGCTCACCACTGGGACAGGGAGGAGTAGTTTTCACTGAAGCTTTCTTT
. | TRBJ2-3 | TRBV18 | 12 | . | CASSSTGDTQYF | TGTGCCAGCTCATCGACAGGAGATACGCAGTATTTT
. | TRBJ1-1 | TRBV4-1 | 16 | . | CASSQDPRSGETEAFF | TGCGCCAGCAGCCAAGATCCCAGAAGTGGAGAGACTGAAGCTTTCTTT
. | TRBJ2-1 | TRBV11-3 | 18 | . | CASSRLNSVFLSYNEQFF | TGTGCCAGCAGCCGTCTTAATAGCGTTTTTCTGTCCTACAATGAGCAGTTCTTC
. | TRBJ2-3 | TRBV28 | 14 | . | CASSPDGLEDTQYF | TGTGCCAGCAGTCCCGACGGACTCGAGGATACGCAGTATTTT
. | TRBJ2-7 | TRBV6-1 | 16 | . | CASSEASGRGRAEQYF | TGTGCCAGCAGTGAGGCCTCAGGGAGGGGGCGCGCGGAGCAGTACTTC
. | TRBJ1-2 | TRBV6-5 | 16 | TRBD1 | CASSYVIGGGDYGYTF | TGTGCCAGCAGTTACGTTATAGGGGGCGGCGACTATGGCTACACCTTC
. | TRBJ2-1 | TRBV18 | 16 | TRBD2 | CASSSLGLANLNEQFF | TGTGCCAGCTCATCACTCGGACTAGCGAACCTCAATGAGCAGTTCTTC
. | TRBJ1-2 | TRBV5-6 | 18 | TRBD1 | CASSRSLDWGQGTYGYTF | TGTGCCAGCAGCCGTTCCCTTGACTGGGGACAGGGAACCTATGGCTACACCTTC
. | TRBJ2-7 | TRBV7-6 | 14 | . | CASGPGLLTYEQYF | TGTGCCAGCGGACCGGGACTTCTTACCTACGAGCAGTACTTC
. | TRBJ1-5 | TRBV10-3 | 16 | TRBD1 | CAISDLGQGANQPQHF | TGTGCCATCAGTGACCTGGGGCAGGGGGCAAATCAGCCCCAGCATTTT
. | TRBJ2-5 | TRBV5-4 | 17 | . | CASSLALGGGDGETQYF | TGTGCCAGCAGCTTGGCCTTGGGGGGAGGAGACGGAGAGACCCAGTACTTC
once | TRBJ1-4 | TRBV5-1 | 14 | . | CASSSGAANEKLFF | TGCGCCAGCAGCTCGGGGGCAGCTAATGAAAAACTGTTTTTT
. | TRBJ1-3 | TRBV5-5 | 16 | . | CASSLAGGQSGNTIYF | TGTGCCAGCAGCTTGGCCGGCGGTCAATCTGGAAACACCATATATTTT
. | TRBJ2-5 | TRBV5-4 | 13 | . | CASSLRRGETQYF | TGTGCCAGCAGCTTGAGGCGGGGAGAGACCCAGTACTTC
few | TRBJ1-1 | TRBV2 | 13 | . | CASQDVGQAEAFF | TGTGCCAGCCAGGACGTGGGGCAGGCTGAAGCTTTCTTT
. | TRBJ2-5 | TRBV7-3 | 15 | . | CASSRGATLQETQYF | TGTGCCAGCAGCAGGGGGGCCACCCTCCAAGAGACCCAGTACTTC
. | TRBJ2-3 | TRBV9 | 16 | TRBD2 | CASSVFGGRAGDTQYF | TGTGCCAGCAGCGTATTTGGCGGGAGGGCCGGGGATACGCAGTATTTT
. | TRBJ1-4 | TRBV5-1 | 14 | TRBD1 | CASTPGRGHEKLFF | TGCGCCAGCACCCCGGGGAGGGGGCATGAAAAACTGTTTTTT
. | TRBJ2-5 | TRBV11-2 | 16 | . | CASSLDLTGGGETQYF | TGTGCCAGCAGCTTAGACCTCACGGGGGGCGGGGAGACCCAGTACTTC
. | TRBJ1-1 | TRBV5-6 | 12 | . | CASSSVRSEAFF | TGTGCCAGCAGCTCGGTAAGGTCTGAAGCTTTCTTT
. | TRBJ1-1 | TRBV19 | 17 | . | CASSYRVGRNMNTEAFF | TGTGCCAGTAGTTACCGTGTGGGGCGAAATATGAACACTGAAGCTTTCTTT
. | TRBJ1-1 | TRBV2 | 13 | . | CASSVQGNTEAFF | TGTGCCAGCAGTGTTCAGGGGAACACTGAAGCTTTCTTT
. | TRBJ2-1 | TRBV28 | 14 | . | CASSGGAEHNEQFF | TGTGCCAGCAGTGGGGGGGCAGAGCACAATGAGCAGTTCTTC
. | TRBJ1-1 | TRBV7-9 | 19 | . | CASSLISSRGRRANTEAFF | TGTGCCAGCAGCTTAATTAGTAGTAGGGGGAGGAGAGCGAACACTGAAGCTTTCTTT
. | TRBJ2-6 | TRBV6-1 | 16 | . | CASSESRASGANVLTF | TGTGCCAGCAGTGAAAGCAGGGCCTCTGGGGCCAACGTCCTGACTTTC
. | TRBJ1-4 | TRBV6-5 | 11 | . | CASRQGVKLFF | TGTGCCAGCAGACAGGGTGTAAAACTGTTTTTT
. | TRBJ2-5 | TRBV2 | 13 | . | CASSAAPRETQYF | TGTGCCAGCAGTGCTGCCCCTCGGGAGACCCAGTACTTC